The clone carrying this TCR beta chain was counted once. Its target is not known. Trimming removed 4 bases from V and 7 bases from J; junction bases left unmatched: 4. This CDR3 contains 13 residues. Germline V gene sequence: CDR1 MNHEY, CDR2 SVGEGT. This sample was included in a study of T-cell memory formation after mild COVID-19. Notes on the study in general: A second wave of clones peaked on day 37, and their SARS-CoV-2 specificity went unconfirmed. Clones that contracted from day 15 to 85 were balanced CD4/CD8, while later expanders leaned CD4+. Pre-infection memory already had some responding clones, implying cross-reactive memory joined.

5'RACE primed at constant segments yielded TCR alpha and TCR beta cDNA libraries bearing sample barcodes and UMIs. TCRdb recomputed calls from the 5' RACE reads with MiXCR, one row per CDR3 protein. The top ten hold around 11% of the sample, which has roughly 600,000 distinct CDR3 sequences, 18% seen once. The clonotype originates from an adult woman who had mild COVID-19 (a few samples of this study predate the infection). Cell type and time point are not known. The chain combines TRBV6-2 or TRBV6-3 with TRBJ2-1, with 7 positions matching TRBD1. Sequenced material: PBMCs or a T cell subset sorted from them (not recorded which). Here the CDR3 reads CASSFSQGNEQFF. Written as DNA, the CDR3 is TGTGCCAGCAGTTTTTCACAGGGGAATGAGCAGTTCTTC.